This is a list of T cell receptor beta chains from one sample in a study of shared clonotypes between healthy human individuals. The protocol was immunoSEQ multiplex PCR, while the TCRdb copy is restricted to in-frame clones and leaves out a portion. In the table there are about 500,000 clones, roughly 80% of which are singletons. The sequenced material came from PBMCs. The receptors were gathered from a woman in her 40s in good health. Some clones in this sample may be carry-over from other donors' samples. Each CDR3 is given with its conserved first and last residue. Each record gives: CDR3 length, J gene, V gene, CDR3 protein.

16	TRBJ2-2	TRBV15	CATSSQGGRRTGELFF
17	TRBJ2-7	TRBV11-2	CASSFVPSGAGGREQYF
11	TRBJ2-7	TRBV14	CASSPGTEQYF
14	TRBJ2-7	TRBV30	CAWSVGGGSYEQYF
15	TRBJ2-3	TRBV28	CASSLQAGGQDTQYF
14	TRBJ1-4	TRBV5-8	CASSLGSFGEKLFF
14	TRBJ1-1	TRBV29-1	CSVGRTGAGTEAFF
13	TRBJ1-1	TRBV6-6	CASSWGQGSWVFF
15	TRBJ2-1	TRBV4-1	CASSLSGVRSNEQFF
15	NA	TRBV18	CASSPRASGVYEQYF
15	TRBJ2-7	TRBV9	CASSLGPAGGYEQYF
13	TRBJ1-1	TRBV6-6	CASKDKLFTEAFF
12	TRBJ2-3	TRBV7-2	CASSLYTDTQYF
14	TRBJ2-7	TRBV7-2	CASSLAGQYSEQYF
12	TRBJ2-3	TRBV29-1	CSVVTLGDTQYF
13	TRBJ2-2	TRBV14	CASSQGPDRELFF
15	TRBJ1-1	TRBV9	CASSTLTDIHTEAFF
15	TRBJ2-5	TRBV19	CASSMGTRRGGAQYF
15	TRBJ1-1	TRBV5-1	CASSVRQGLNTEAFF
14	TRBJ1-5	TRBV10-3	CAISTDRSNQPQHF
15	TRBJ1-1	TRBV4-1	CASSPLLDRGGVAFF
15	TRBJ1-1	TRBV7-6	CASSLAGRGQTEAFF
14	TRBJ1-1	TRBV6-1	CASTPGTMNTEAFF
15	TRBJ2-1	TRBV4-2	CASSQDQASGRWQFF
17	TRBJ2-3	TRBV5-4	CASSRPILAGETDTQYF
18	TRBJ1-3	TRBV5-4	CASSLAGGGFSSGNTIYF
13	NA	TRBV28	CASSNLATYEQYF
14	TRBJ2-1	TRBV5-1	CASSSGTGYNEQFF
14	TRBJ1-1	TRBV19	CAPSWGSGNTEAFF
13	TRBJ1-2	TRBV5-1	CASSLGTGQGYTF